This T cell receptor beta chain was captured in a study of CD8+CD57+ T cells in acquired aplastic anemia. Study findings and constraints: Patients and controls had in common 25 to 35 CD8+ CDR3 sequences.

Concerning this clonotype itself: Its target is not known.

Genomic DNA constituted the template upon which TCR beta VDJ and CDR3 profiling was performed. TCRdb processed the reads anew with MiXCR; each CDR3 protein has one entry. The repertoire holds a few hundred thousand distinct CDR3 sequences, about two thirds seen once, with approximately 3.9% in the top ten. Trimming took off 7 bases at V and 5 bases at J, with 14 bases between the two ends. In germline, CDR1 is SNHLY, CDR2 FYNNEI. The CDR3 runs to 14 residues. V and J are TRBV2 and TRBJ1-4, with D uncertain. Sequencing was done on a sample of sorted CD4+, CD8+, or CD8+CD57+ T cells (not recorded which) from PBMCs. This clonotype was obtained from a human donor in good health, serving as a control. The CDR3 nucleotides read TGTGCCAGCAAGAATCTACGGGGAAATGAAAAACTGTTTTTT. The encoded protein is CASKNLRGNEKLFF.